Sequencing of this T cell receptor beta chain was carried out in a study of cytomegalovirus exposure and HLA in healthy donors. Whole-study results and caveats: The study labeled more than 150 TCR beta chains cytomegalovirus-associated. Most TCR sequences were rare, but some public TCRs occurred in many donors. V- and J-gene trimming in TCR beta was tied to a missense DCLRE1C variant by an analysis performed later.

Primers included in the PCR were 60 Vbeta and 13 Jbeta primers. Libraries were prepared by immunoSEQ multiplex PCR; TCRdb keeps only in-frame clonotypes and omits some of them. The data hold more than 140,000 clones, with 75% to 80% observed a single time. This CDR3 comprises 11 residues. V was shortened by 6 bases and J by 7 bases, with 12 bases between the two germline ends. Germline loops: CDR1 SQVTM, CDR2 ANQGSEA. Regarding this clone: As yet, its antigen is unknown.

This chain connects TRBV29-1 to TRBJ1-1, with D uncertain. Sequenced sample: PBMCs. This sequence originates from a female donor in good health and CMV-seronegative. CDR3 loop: CSVNGACEAFF. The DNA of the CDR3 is TGCAGCGTCAACGGAGCCTGTGAAGCTTTCTTT.